This passage covers 12 T cell receptor beta chains from one sample sequenced in a study of identical twins. TCRdb ran MiXCR on the 5' RACE reads and lists one entry per CDR3 protein. The sample lists some 570,000 distinct CDR3 sequences, approximately 20% occurring once. These data were likewise used in another study, on yellow fever vaccine responses in identical twins.

The sample comprised CD4+ T cells sorted from blood. The receptor set was obtained from a woman in her late teens or twenties in good health.

CDR3 DNA sequence: TGTGCCAGCAGCCAAGAAGGTGGGGGGCGGTACATTCAGTACTTC. It specifies CASSQEGGGRYIQYF. This sequence joins TRBV3-1 and TRBJ2-4; D is tentatively TRBD1 or TRBD2 (6 bases each). Germline V CDR1 and CDR2: LGHDT, YNNKEL (reference sequence). Trimming removed 0 bases from V and 8 bases from J, with 14 bases in between. The CDR3 is made up of 15 amino acids. Combining the CDR3 with reference TRBV3-1 and TRBJ2-4 gives the whole variable domain DTAVSQTPKYLVTQMGNDKSIKCEQNLGHDTMYWYKQDSKKFLKIMFSYNNKELIINETVPNRFSPKSPDKAHLNLHINSLELGDSAVYFCASSQEGGGRYIQYFGAGTRLSVL.

The chain recombines TRBV3-1 with TRBJ2-3, with D possibly being TRBD1 (8 bases). Trimming removed 3 bases at V and 4 bases at J, with 35 bases between. The germline V gene encodes CDR1 LGHDT and CDR2 YNNKEL (reference sequence). The CDR3 totals 22 residues. The CDR3 DNA reads TGTGCCAGCAGCCAGGTCGGGGACAGGCTGGCGGGAGTCCCCCAGAAGGCAGATACGCAGTATTTT. This encodes CASSQVGDRLAGVPQKADTQYF.

There are many counts of this clonotype. J is TRBJ2-1 and V is TRBV5-1; no clear D. The ends were cut back, 0 bases at V and 6 bases at J, with 13 bases in the middle. The CDR3 has 15 residues. Germline assignment: CDR1 SGHRS and CDR2 YFSETQ. CDR3 region: CASSLGQSVFNEQFF. In DNA, the CDR3 is TGCGCCAGCAGCTTGGGGCAGAGTGTTTTCAATGAGCAGTTCTTC.

CDR3 coding DNA: TGTGCCAGCAGCCTCCTTGTCTTCGAGCGGGAGTGTGGCGGGGAGCTGTTTTTT. It translates to CASSLLVFERECGGELFF. V and J are TRBV7-3 and TRBJ2-2, with 8 bases lining up with TRBD2. CDR3 length: 18 amino acids. Trimming at V came to 5 bases and at J to 7 bases, leaving 18 bases not matched to a gene. Germline CDR1 is SGHTA and CDR2 is FQGTGA. The entire variable domain, with the rest obtained from reference TRBV7-3 and TRBJ2-2, is as follows: GAGVSQTPSNKVTEKGKYVELRCDPISGHTALYWYRQSLGQGPEFLIYFQGTGAADDSGLPNDRFFAVRPEGSVSTLKIQRTERGDSAVYLCASSLLVFERECGGELFFGEGSRLTVL.

This clonotype was observed a few times. V is TRBV20-1 and J is TRBJ1-2; 9 nucleotides align to TRBD1. This CDR3 has 16 amino acids. J lost 4 bases, V lost 3 bases, and 12 bases had no gene match. The germline V gene has CDR1 DFQATT and CDR2 SNEGSKA (reference sequence). DNA for the CDR3: TGCAGTGCTAGCCCCGGGACAGGGCACCTAGGCTATGGCTACACCTTC. Its translation: CSASPGTGHLGYGYTF.

V usage is TRBV10-1 and J usage is TRBJ2-3, with D uncertain. CDR1 and CDR2 (germline): WNHNN, SYGVQD (reference sequence). CDR3 length equals 12 residues. V was cut by 4 bases and J by 0 bases, with 2 bases left in between. CDR3 sequence: CASSVSTDTQYF. Written as DNA, the CDR3 is TGCGCCAGCAGTGTGAGCACAGATACGCAGTATTTT.

This clonotype was detected a few times. The J gene is TRBJ2-7, the V gene TRBV5-1; D unresolved. The germline gives CDR1 SGHRS, CDR2 YFSETQ. The V and J ends lost 0 bases and 4 bases respectively, with 8 bases between them. The CDR3 consists of 13 residues. The DNA for the CDR3 is TGCGCCAGCAGCTTGGAGGGTTTGTACGAGCAGTACTTC. The encoded protein is CASSLEGLYEQYF.

This clonotype was picked up many times. The V call is TRBV12-3 or TRBV12-4, the J call TRBJ2-1; D gene ambiguous. This CDR3 is 15 amino acids long. V shed 1 base and J shed 2 bases, with 9 bases lying between them. The CDR3 here is CASSLDGTAYNEQFF. Here the CDR3 DNA reads TGTGCCAGCAGTTTAGATGGCACAGCCTACAATGAGCAGTTCTTC.

The CDR3 here is CASRQGATGELFF. CDR3 sequence (DNA): TGTGCCAGCAGACAGGGGGCGACCGGGGAGCTGTTTTTT. V gene TRBV28 combines with J gene TRBJ2-2; 9 bases are shared with TRBD1. The CDR3 sequence is 13 residues long. The trim removed 6 bases at V and 5 bases at J, leaving 1 base unmatched. Germline values: CDR1 MDHEN, CDR2 SYDVKM.

This clonotype was seen ten or more times. The V call is TRBV3-1, the J call TRBJ2-2, with D uncertain. Trimming left V 3 bases short and J 5 bases short, with 4 bases between. Germline CDR1 LGHDT, CDR2 YNNKEL (reference sequence). The CDR3 runs to 12 residues. The CDR3 sequence is CASSQRTGELFF. The CDR3 coding sequence is TGTGCCAGCAGCCAGAGGACCGGGGAGCTGTTTTTT.

In this sample, this clonotype turned up a few times. The chain employs TRBV24-1 and TRBJ1-1, with D possibly matching TRBD1 (5 bases). Trimming removed 7 bases at V and 5 bases at J, with 13 bases between. The CDR3 covers 13 residues. CDR1 KGHDR and CDR2 SFDVKD come from the germline V gene. The CDR3 reads CATRGPQTTEAFF. CDR3 sequence (DNA): TGTGCCACCAGGGGACCGCAGACTACTGAAGCTTTCTTT.

This chain joins TRBV11-2 and TRBJ2-3, with 7 bases fitting TRBD1. J lost 4 bases, V lost 5 bases, and 9 bases had no gene match. The CDR3 covers 15 residues. Germline CDR1 reads SGHAT; CDR2 reads FQNNGV. The CDR3 region is CASSNRGLGADTQYF. CDR3 nucleotide sequence: TGTGCCAGCAGCAACAGGGGATTAGGTGCAGATACGCAGTATTTT. The entire variable domain, with the rest obtained from reference TRBV11-2 and TRBJ2-3, is as follows: EAGVAQSPRYKIIEKRQSVAFWCNPISGHATLYWYQQILGQGPKLLIQFQNNGVVDDSQLPKDRFSAERLKGVDSTLKIQPAKLEDSAVYLCASSNRGLGADTQYFGPGTRLTVL.